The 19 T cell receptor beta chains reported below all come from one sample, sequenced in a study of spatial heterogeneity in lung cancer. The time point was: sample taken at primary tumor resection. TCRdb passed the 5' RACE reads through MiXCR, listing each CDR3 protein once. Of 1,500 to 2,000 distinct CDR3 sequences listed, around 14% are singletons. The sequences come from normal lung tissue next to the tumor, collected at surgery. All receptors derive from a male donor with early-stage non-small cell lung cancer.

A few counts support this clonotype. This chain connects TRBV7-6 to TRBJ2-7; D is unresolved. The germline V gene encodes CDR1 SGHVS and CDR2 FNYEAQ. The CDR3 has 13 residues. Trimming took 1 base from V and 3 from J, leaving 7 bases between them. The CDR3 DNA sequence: TGTGCCAGCAGCTTAGGGGCTGGCTACGAGCAGTACTTC. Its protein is CASSLGAGYEQYF.

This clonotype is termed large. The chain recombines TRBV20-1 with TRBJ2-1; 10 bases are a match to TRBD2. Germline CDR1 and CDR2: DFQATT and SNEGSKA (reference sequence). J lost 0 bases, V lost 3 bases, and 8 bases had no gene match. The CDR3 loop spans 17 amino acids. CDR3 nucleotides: TGCAGTGCTAGCGACCCTAGCGGGGGAAGCTCCTACAATGAGCAGTTCTTC. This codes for CSASDPSGGSSYNEQFF.

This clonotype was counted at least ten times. The CDR3 DNA follows: TGCGCCAGCAGCCAAGAGGGCGGAGATACGCAGTATTTT. This translates into CASSQEGGDTQYF. This chain joins TRBV4-1 and TRBJ2-3, with D unclear. With 0 bases removed from V and 5 bases from J, the gap between germline ends came to 6 bases. Germline CDR1 reads MGHRA; CDR2 reads YSYEKL. The CDR3 length is 13 residues.

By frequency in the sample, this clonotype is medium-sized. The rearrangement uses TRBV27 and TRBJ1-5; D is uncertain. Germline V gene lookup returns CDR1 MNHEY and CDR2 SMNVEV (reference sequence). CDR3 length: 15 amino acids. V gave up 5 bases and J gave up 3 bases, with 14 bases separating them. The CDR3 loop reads CASSPGEASNQPQHF. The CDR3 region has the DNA TGTGCCAGCAGTCCCGGGGAGGCCTCCAATCAGCCCCAGCATTTT.

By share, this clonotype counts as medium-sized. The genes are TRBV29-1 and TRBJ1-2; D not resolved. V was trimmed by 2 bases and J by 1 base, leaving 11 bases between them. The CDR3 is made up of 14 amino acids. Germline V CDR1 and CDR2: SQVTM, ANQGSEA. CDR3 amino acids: CSVERAGVNYGYTF. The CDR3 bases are TGCAGCGTTGAAAGGGCAGGTGTTAACTATGGCTACACCTTC.

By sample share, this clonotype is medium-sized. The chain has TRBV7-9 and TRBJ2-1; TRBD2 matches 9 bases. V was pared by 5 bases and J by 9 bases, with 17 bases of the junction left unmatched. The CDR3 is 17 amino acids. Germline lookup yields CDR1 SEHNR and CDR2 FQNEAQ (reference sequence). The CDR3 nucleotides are TGTGCCAGCAGCCCTCCCTCAGCTAGCGGGACGTTCGGTGAGCAGTTCTTC. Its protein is CASSPPSASGTFGEQFF.

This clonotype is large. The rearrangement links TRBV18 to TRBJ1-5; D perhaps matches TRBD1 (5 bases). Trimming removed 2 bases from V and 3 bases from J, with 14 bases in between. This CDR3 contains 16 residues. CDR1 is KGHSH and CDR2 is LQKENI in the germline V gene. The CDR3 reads CASSPNGAPLNQPQHF. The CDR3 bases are TGTGCCAGCTCACCAAACGGGGCCCCCCTCAATCAGCCCCAGCATTTT.

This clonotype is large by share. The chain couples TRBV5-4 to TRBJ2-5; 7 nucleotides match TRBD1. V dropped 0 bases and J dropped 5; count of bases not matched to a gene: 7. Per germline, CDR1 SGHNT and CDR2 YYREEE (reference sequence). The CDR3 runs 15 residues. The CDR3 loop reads CASSLGITGDETQYF. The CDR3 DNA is TGTGCCAGCAGCTTGGGGATCACAGGGGACGAGACCCAGTACTTC.

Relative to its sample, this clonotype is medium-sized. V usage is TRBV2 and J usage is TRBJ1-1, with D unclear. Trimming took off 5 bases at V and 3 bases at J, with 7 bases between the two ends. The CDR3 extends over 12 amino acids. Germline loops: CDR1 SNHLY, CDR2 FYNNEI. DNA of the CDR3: TGTGCCAGCAGTCGTAGGTACACTGAAGCTTTCTTT. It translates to CASSRRYTEAFF. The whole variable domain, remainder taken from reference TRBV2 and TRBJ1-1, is EPEVTQTPSHQVTQMGQEVILRCVPISNHLYFYWYRQILGQKVEFLVSFYNNEISEKSEIFDDQFSVERPDGSNFTLKIRSTKLEDSAMYFCASSRRYTEAFFGQGTRLTVV.

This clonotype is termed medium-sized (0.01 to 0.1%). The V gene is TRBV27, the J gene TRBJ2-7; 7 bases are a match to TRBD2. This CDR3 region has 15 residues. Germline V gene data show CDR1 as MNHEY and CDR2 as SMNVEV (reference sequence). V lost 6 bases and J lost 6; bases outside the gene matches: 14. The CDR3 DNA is TGTGCCAGCAGACCCCATGGGGAGGGTCAAGCCGAGCAGTACTTC. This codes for CASRPHGEGQAEQYF.

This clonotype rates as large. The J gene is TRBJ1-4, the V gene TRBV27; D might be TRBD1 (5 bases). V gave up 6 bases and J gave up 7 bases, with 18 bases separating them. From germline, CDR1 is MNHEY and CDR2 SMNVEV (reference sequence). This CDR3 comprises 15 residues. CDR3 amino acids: CASRPFRRDGEKLFF. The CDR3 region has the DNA TGTGCCAGCAGGCCTTTTCGGAGGGACGGTGAAAAACTGTTTTTT.

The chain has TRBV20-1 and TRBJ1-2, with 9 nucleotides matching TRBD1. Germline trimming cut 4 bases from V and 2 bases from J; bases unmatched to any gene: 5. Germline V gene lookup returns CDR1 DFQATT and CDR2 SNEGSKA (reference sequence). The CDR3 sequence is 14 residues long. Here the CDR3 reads CSAKLGTGNYGYTF. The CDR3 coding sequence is TGCAGTGCTAAACTCGGGACAGGGAACTATGGCTACACCTTC.

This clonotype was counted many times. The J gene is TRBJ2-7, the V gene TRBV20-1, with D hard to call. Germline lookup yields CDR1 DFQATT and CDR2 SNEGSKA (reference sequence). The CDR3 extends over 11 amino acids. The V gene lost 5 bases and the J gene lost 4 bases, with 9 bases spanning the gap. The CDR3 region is CSAAEGYEQYF. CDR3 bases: TGCAGTGCTGCCGAAGGGTACGAGCAGTACTTC.

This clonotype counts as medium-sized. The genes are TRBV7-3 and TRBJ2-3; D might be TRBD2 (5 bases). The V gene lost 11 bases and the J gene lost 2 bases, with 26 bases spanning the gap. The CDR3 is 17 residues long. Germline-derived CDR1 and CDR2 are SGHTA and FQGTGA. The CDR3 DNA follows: TGTGCCTCCGCCCGCAACGGAGGAGCACACTCCACAGATACGCAGTATTTT. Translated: CASARNGGAHSTDTQYF.

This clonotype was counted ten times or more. The CDR3 is CASSYDSSGQETQYF. The CDR3 DNA reads TGTGCCAGCAGTTACGACTCCTCGGGGCAAGAGACCCAGTACTTC. The chain recombines TRBV6-2 or TRBV6-3 with TRBJ2-5; a possible D gene is TRBD2 (5 bases). The CDR3 runs 15 residues. V was shortened by 2 bases and J by 2 bases, with 12 bases between the two germline ends. Per germline, CDR1 MNHEY and CDR2 SVGEGT.

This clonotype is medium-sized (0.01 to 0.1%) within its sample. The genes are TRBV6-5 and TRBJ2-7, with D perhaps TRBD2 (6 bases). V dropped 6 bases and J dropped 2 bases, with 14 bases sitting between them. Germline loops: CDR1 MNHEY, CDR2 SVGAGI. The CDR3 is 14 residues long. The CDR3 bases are TGTGCCAGCAGCCAAAGGGACTCTCCCTACGAGCAGTACTTC. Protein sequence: CASSQRDSPYEQYF.

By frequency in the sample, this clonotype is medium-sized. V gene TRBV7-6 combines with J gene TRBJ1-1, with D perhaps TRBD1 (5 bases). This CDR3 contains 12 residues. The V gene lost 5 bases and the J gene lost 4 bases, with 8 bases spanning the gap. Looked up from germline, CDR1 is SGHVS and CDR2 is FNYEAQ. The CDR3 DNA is TGTGCCAGCAGCCAGACAGCCACTGAAGCTTTCTTT. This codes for CASSQTATEAFF.

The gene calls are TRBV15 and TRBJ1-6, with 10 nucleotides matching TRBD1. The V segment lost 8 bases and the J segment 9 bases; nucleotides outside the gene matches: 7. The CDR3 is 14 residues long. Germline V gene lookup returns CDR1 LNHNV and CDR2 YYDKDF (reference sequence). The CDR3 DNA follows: TGTGCCACCGCGACAGGGGGCAACGGTTCACCCCTCCACTTT. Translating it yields CATATGGNGSPLHF.

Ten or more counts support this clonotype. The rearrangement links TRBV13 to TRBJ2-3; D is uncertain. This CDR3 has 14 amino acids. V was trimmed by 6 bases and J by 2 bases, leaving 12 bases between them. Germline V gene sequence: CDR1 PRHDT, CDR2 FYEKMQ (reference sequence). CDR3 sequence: CASSPSLSTDTQYF. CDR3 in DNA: TGTGCCAGCAGTCCATCATTATCCACAGATACGCAGTATTTT.